Listed below are T cell receptor beta chains from one sample, sequenced in a study of shared clonotypes between healthy human individuals. Generated by immunoSEQ multiplex PCR, the TCRdb table keeps only in-frame clones and is missing some. The sample holds a few hundred thousand clones; over 95% are singletons and the top ten take 0.1% to 0.11%. The specimen was naive CD8+ T cells sorted from blood. These receptors were taken from a woman in her thirties in good health. The CDR3 runs from the conserved cysteine through the conserved F or W. The D gene is left open where the match is weak. Size values are once, few and many counts, or a class for expanded clones, and some rows have none.

J gene,V gene,D gene,clone size,CDR3 protein,CDR3 DNA
TRBJ1-4,TRBV18,NA,NA,CASSPPVGTAATNEKLFF,TGTGCCAGCTCACCCCCCGTTGGAACGGCTGCAACTAATGAAAAACTGTTTTTT
TRBJ2-2,TRBV28,NA,NA,CASSLVIEGTGELFF,TGTGCCAGCAGTTTGGTCATTGAGGGCACCGGGGAGCTGTTTTTT
TRBJ2-7,TRBV15,NA,NA,CATSREEGQLSYEQYF,TGTGCCACCAGCAGAGAAGAAGGGCAGCTCTCCTACGAGCAGTACTTC
TRBJ2-2,TRBV28,NA,NA,CASSFQVMNTGELFF,TGTGCCAGCAGTTTCCAGGTGATGAACACCGGGGAGCTGTTTTTT
TRBJ2-7,TRBV28,NA,NA,CASRPRGGTYEQYF,TGTGCCAGCAGACCCCGTGGGGGTACCTACGAGCAGTACTTC
TRBJ1-3,TRBV7-6,TRBD1,NA,CASSLEDRAGNTIYF,TGTGCCAGCAGCTTAGAGGACAGGGCTGGAAACACCATATATTTT
TRBJ2-1,TRBV19,TRBD2,once,CASSILAGATNEQFF,TGTGCCAGTAGTATACTAGCGGGAGCTACAAATGAGCAGTTCTTC
TRBJ2-7,TRBV5-1,NA,few,CASSWGDYEQYF,TGCGCCAGCAGCTGGGGTGACTACGAGCAGTACTTC
TRBJ1-1,TRBV5-6,NA,NA,CASSSDRGRHTEAFF,TGTGCCAGCAGCTCCGATCGGGGGAGACACACTGAAGCTTTCTTT
TRBJ2-7,TRBV19,TRBD1,NA,CASSQGAEQYF,TGTGCCAGTAGTCAGGGGGCCGAGCAGTACTTC